Listed below are T cell receptor beta chains from one sample, sequenced in a study of cytomegalovirus exposure and HLA in healthy donors. TCRdb's copy holds only in-frame clones and misses some; the assay was immunoSEQ multiplex PCR. The table includes around 190,000 clones, about 83% detected once. Sequencing used PBMCs. The origin of the receptors is a woman aged 18-29 years in good health and CMV-seronegative. CDR3s include the opening cysteine and the closing phenylalanine or tryptophan. A D gene is named only where the DNA matches it firmly. Part of the rows lack a size; the others show once, few, many or a class for expanded clones.

V	D	size	J	CDR3	DNA
TRBV30	TRBD1	NA	TRBJ1-1	CAWRAGQVDPPNTEAFF	TGTGCCTGGAGGGCGGGACAGGTCGATCCCCCGAACACTGAAGCTTTCTTT
TRBV27	TRBD2	NA	TRBJ2-7	CASSFVPSGHYEQYF	TGTGCCAGCAGTTTTGTTCCTAGCGGGCACTACGAGCAGTACTTC
TRBV30	NA	NA	TRBJ1-1	CAWSVGRTEAFF	TGTGCCTGGAGTGTAGGCAGGACTGAAGCTTTCTTT
TRBV7-9	TRBD1	NA	TRBJ2-5	CASSLRTGGRGQETQYF	TGTGCCAGCAGCTTACGGACAGGGGGCCGGGGTCAAGAGACCCAGTACTTC
TRBV6-5	NA	NA	TRBJ2-7	CASSSDKPYEQYF	TGTGCCAGCAGCTCCGACAAGCCCTACGAGCAGTACTTC
TRBV18	NA	NA	TRBJ1-1	CASSLHRDTEAFF	TGTGCCAGCTCACTACACAGGGACACTGAAGCTTTCTTT
TRBV7-6	NA	NA	TRBJ1-5	CASGSAAGPGNQPQHF	TGTGCCAGCGGTTCCGCAGCGGGGCCCGGCAATCAGCCCCAGCATTTT
TRBV9	NA	few	TRBJ1-1	CASSAGNTEAFF	TGTGCCAGCAGCGCCGGGAACACTGAAGCTTTCTTT
TRBV10-3	NA	NA	TRBJ2-7	CAISASYEQYF	TGTGCCATCAGTGCTAGCTACGAGCAGTACTTC
TRBV6-4	NA	NA	TRBJ1-2	CASRDPRDYGYTF	TGTGCCAGCAGAGATCCTCGGGACTATGGCTACACCTTC
TRBV30	TRBD2	once	TRBJ2-3	CACLAGASTDTQYF	TGTGCCTGCCTAGCGGGGGCTAGCACAGATACGCAGTATTTT
TRBV6-1	TRBD1	NA	TRBJ2-5	CASSEGPDRVTETQYF	TGTGCCAGCAGTGAAGGACCGGACAGGGTTACGGAGACCCAGTACTTC
TRBV19	TRBD2	NA	TRBJ2-1	CASSIGGLAPYNEQFF	TGTGCCAGTAGTATAGGGGGACTAGCGCCCTACAATGAGCAGTTCTTC
TRBV4-1	NA	NA	TRBJ2-3	CASSHYLPSSTDTQYF	TGCGCCAGCAGCCATTATCTACCATCCAGCACAGATACGCAGTATTTT
TRBV19	TRBD2	NA	TRBJ2-1	CASSFGTSEFYNEQFF	TGTGCCAGTAGTTTCGGGACTAGCGAGTTCTACAATGAGCAGTTCTTC
TRBV6-5	NA	few	TRBJ2-7	CASSQSSRRTYEQYF	TGTGCCAGCAGTCAATCGTCCAGGCGAACCTACGAGCAGTACTTC
TRBV27	TRBD1	NA	TRBJ1-4	CASKLGQGNEKLFF	TGTGCCAGCAAACTGGGACAGGGGAATGAAAAACTGTTTTTT
TRBV7-9	TRBD1	NA	TRBJ1-5	CASSLGEMGTGPNQPQHF	TGTGCCAGCAGCTTAGGGGAGATGGGGACAGGGCCCAATCAGCCCCAGCATTTT
TRBV2	TRBD2	NA	TRBJ2-3	CASRGVLAGELYTQYF	TGTGCCAGCAGAGGGGTTCTAGCGGGGGAGTTATATACGCAGTATTTT
TRBV18	NA	NA	TRBJ2-2	CASSPPQDSNTGELFF	TGTGCCAGCTCACCACCTCAGGACTCGAACACCGGGGAGCTGTTTTTT